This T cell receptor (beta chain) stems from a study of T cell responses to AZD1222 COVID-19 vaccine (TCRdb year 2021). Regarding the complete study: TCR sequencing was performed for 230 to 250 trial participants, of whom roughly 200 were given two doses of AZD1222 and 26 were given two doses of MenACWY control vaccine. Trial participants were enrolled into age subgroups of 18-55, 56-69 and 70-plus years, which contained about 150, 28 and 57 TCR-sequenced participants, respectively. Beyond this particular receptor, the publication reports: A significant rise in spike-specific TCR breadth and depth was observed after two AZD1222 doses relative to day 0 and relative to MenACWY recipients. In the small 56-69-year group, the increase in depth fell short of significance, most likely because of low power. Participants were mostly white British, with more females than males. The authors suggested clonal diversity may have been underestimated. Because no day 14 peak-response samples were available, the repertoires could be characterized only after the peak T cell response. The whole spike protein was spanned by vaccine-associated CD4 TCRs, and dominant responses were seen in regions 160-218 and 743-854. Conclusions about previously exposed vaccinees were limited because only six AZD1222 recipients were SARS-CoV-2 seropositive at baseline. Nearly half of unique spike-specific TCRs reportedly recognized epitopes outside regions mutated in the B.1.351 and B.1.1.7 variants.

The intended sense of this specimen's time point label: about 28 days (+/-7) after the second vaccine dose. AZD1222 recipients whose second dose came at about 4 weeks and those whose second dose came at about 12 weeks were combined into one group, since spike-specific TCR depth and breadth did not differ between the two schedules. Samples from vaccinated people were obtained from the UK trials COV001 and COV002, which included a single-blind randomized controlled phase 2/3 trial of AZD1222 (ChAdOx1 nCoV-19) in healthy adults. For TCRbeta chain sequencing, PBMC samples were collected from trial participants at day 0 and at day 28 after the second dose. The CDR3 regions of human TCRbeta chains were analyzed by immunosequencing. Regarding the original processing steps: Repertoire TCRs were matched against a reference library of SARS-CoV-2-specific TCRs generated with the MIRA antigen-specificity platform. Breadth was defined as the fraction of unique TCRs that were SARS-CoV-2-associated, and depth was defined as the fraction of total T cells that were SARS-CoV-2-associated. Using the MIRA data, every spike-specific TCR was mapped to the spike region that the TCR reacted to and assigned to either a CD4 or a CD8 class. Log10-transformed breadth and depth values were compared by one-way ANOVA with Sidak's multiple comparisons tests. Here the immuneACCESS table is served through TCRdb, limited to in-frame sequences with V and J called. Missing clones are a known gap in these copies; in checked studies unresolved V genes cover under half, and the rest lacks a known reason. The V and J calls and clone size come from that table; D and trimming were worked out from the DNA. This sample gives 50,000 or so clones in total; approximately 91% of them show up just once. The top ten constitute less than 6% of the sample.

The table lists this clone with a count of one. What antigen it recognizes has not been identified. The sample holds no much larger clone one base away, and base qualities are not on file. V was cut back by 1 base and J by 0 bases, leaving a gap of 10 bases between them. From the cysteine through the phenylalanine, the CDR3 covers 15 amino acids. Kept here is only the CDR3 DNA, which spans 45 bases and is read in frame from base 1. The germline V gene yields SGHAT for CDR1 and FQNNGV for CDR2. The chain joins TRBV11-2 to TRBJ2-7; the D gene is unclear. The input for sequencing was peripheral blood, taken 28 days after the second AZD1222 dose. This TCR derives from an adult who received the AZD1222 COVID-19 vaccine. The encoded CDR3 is CASSLVRASSYEQYF. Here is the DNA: TGTGCCAGCAGCTTAGTACGGGCTAGCTCCTACGAGCAGTACTTC. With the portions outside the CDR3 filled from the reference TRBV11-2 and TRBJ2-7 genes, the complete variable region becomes EAGVAQSPRYKIIEKRQSVAFWCNPISGHATLYWYQQILGQGPKLLIQFQNNGVVDDSQLPKDRFSAERLKGVDSTLKIQPAKLEDSAVYLCASSLVRASSYEQYFGPGTRLTVT.